Detailed here is one T cell receptor (beta chain). The sample originates from a study of T cell responses to AZD1222 COVID-19 vaccine. The data were produced by immunoSEQ multiplex PCR, yet TCRdb's version contains in-frame clones alone and is incomplete. The table lists over 100,000 clones, 90% of them singletons. V gave up 8 bases and J gave up 0 bases, with 10 bases separating them. The CDR3 is made up of 13 amino acids. Per germline, CDR1 SGHRS and CDR2 YFSETQ. The rearrangement uses TRBV5-1 and TRBJ2-3; possibly TRBD1 for D (6 bases). This clonotype was obtained from an adult in good health. The source material was peripheral blood, sampled on day 0 of AZD1222 vaccination. The CDR3 here is CASGRGSTDTQYF. The CDR3, as DNA: TGCGCCAGTGGTAGGGGGAGCACAGATACGCAGTATTTT.